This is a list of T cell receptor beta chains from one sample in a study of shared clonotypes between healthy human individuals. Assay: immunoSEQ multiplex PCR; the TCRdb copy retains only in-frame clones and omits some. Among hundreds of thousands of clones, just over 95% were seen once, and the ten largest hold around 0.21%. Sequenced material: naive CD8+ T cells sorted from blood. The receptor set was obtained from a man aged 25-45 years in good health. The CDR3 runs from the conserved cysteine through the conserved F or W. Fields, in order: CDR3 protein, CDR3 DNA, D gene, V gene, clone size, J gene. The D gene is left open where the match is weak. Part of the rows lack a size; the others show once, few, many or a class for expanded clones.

CASSRIQGKNIQYF	TGTGCCAGTAGTAGGATACAGGGCAAAAACATTCAGTACTTC	NA	TRBV19	NA	TRBJ2-4
CASSLVTDTQYF	TGTGCCAGCAGCTTGGTAACAGATACGCAGTATTTT	NA	TRBV5-6	NA	TRBJ2-3
CASSPSPSDTQYF	TGTGCCAGCAGCCCGTCGCCATCAGATACGCAGTATTTT	NA	TRBV11-1	NA	TRBJ2-3
CASSPDWRDTEAFF	TGTGCCAGCAGTCCCGACTGGCGGGACACTGAAGCTTTCTTT	NA	TRBV2	NA	TRBJ1-1
CASSWEGLGPEAFF	TGTGCCAGCAGCTGGGAAGGGTTAGGTCCTGAAGCTTTCTTT	NA	TRBV11-2	NA	TRBJ1-1
CASSVDSGRGYEQYF	TGTGCCAGCAGCGTAGACAGCGGGAGGGGCTACGAGCAGTACTTC	TRBD2	TRBV9	NA	TRBJ2-7
CASSLGPGVIHEQYF	TGTGCCAGCAGCTTAGGTCCGGGGGTTATCCACGAGCAGTACTTC	NA	TRBV11-2	once	TRBJ2-7
CASTGDSWEETQYF	TGTGCCAGCACCGGGGACTCCTGGGAGGAGACCCAGTACTTC	NA	TRBV6-6	NA	TRBJ2-5
CASSSTGFDTQYF	TGTGCCAGCAGCTCGACAGGGTTCGATACGCAGTATTTT	TRBD1	TRBV11-3	NA	TRBJ2-3
CASSQGDGPYEQYF	TGCGCCAGCAGCCAAGGGGACGGCCCCTACGAGCAGTACTTC	NA	TRBV4-3	NA	TRBJ2-7
CASSLLWTGRAGELFF	TGTGCCAGCAGTCTCCTTTGGACAGGGAGGGCCGGGGAGCTGTTTTTT	NA	TRBV27	NA	TRBJ2-2
CASSLGWTEAFF	TGTGCCAGCAGCTTGGGATGGACTGAAGCTTTCTTT	NA	TRBV11-2	NA	TRBJ1-1
CASSESGSSYEQYF	TGTGCCAGCAGTGAAAGCGGGTCTTCCTACGAGCAGTACTTC	NA	TRBV6-1	NA	TRBJ2-7
CASSFTAYNEQFF	TGTGCCAGCAGTTTCACAGCCTACAATGAGCAGTTCTTC	NA	TRBV27	NA	TRBJ2-1
CASSVDGRPVDTQYF	TGTGCCAGCAGCGTAGATGGTAGGCCGGTAGATACGCAGTATTTT	NA	TRBV9	NA	TRBJ2-3
CARSLCRGILVDQPQHF	TGTGCCAGAAGCTTGTGCAGGGGGATTTTGGTGGATCAGCCCCAGCATTTT	TRBD1	TRBV5-3	NA	TRBJ1-5
CASSNGQLGYTF	TGTGCCAGCAGCAATGGACAGCTGGGCTACACCTTC	NA	TRBV11-2	NA	TRBJ1-2
CASTPGGLPYNEQFF	TGTGCCAGCACACCCGGGGGGCTCCCCTACAATGAGCAGTTCTTC	NA	TRBV7-9	NA	TRBJ2-1
CATSRDRGNTEAFF	TGTGCCACCAGCAGAGATCGCGGAAACACTGAAGCTTTCTTT	NA	TRBV15	once	TRBJ1-1
CASSSENTGIQETQYF	TGTGCCAGCAGCTCCGAAAACACAGGGATACAAGAGACCCAGTACTTC	NA	TRBV7-9	NA	TRBJ2-5
CASSLTREQFF	TGTGCCAGCAGCTTAACCCGGGAGCAGTTCTTC	NA	TRBV7-8	NA	TRBJ2-1
CASSFREGSSYEQYF	TGTGCCAGCAGTTTCCGGGAGGGTAGCTCCTACGAGCAGTACTTC	TRBD2	TRBV28	NA	TRBJ2-7
CASSEASISSYNEQFF	TGTGCCAGCAGTGAAGCGTCGATTAGCTCCTACAATGAGCAGTTCTTC	NA	TRBV25-1	NA	TRBJ2-1
CASSLRIAGSSYNEQFF	TGTGCCAGCAGTTTACGAATAGCGGGGAGCTCCTACAATGAGCAGTTCTTC	TRBD2	TRBV27	NA	TRBJ2-1